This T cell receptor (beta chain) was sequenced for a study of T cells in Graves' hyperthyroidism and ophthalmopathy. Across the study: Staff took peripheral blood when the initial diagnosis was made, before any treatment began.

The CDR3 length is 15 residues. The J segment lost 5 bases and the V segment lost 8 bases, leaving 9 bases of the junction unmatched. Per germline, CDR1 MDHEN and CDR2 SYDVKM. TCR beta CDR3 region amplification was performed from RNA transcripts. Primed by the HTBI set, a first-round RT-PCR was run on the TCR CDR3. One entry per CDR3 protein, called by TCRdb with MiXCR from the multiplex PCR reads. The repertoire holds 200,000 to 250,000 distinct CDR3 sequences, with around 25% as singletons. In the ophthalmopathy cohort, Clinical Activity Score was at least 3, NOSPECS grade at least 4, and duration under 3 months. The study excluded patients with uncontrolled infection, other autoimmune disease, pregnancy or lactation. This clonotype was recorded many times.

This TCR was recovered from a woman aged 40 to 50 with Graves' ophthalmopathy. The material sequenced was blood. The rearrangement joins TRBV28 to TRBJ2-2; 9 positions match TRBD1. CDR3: CASRPSGTGTGELFF. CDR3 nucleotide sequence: TGTGCCAGCCGTCCCTCCGGGACAGGGACCGGGGAGCTGTTTTTT. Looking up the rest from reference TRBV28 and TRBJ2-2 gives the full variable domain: DVKVTQSSRYLVKRTGEKVFLECVQDMDHENMFWYRQDPGLGLRLIYFSYDVKMKEKGDIPEGYSVSREKKERFSLILESASTNQTSMYLCASRPSGTGTGELFFGEGSRLTVL.